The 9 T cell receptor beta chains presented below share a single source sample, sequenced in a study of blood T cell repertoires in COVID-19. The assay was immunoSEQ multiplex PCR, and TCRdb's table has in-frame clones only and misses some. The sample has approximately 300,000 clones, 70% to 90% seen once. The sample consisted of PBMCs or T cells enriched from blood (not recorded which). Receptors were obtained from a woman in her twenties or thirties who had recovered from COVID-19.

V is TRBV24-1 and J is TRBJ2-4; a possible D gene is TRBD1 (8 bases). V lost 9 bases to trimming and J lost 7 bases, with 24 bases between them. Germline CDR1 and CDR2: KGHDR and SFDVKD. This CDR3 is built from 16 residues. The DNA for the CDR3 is TGTGCCACCCAGGGGGCGGGGGTCCGCCGCGGGAACATTCAGTACTTC. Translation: CATQGAGVRRGNIQYF.

The CDR3 reads CASSLTGFYEQYF. The CDR3 DNA sequence: TGTGCCAGCAGCTTGACAGGGTTCTACGAGCAGTACTTC. The V call is TRBV5-4, the J call TRBJ2-7; tentative D call: TRBD1 (6 bases). Germline V gene lookup returns CDR1 SGHNT and CDR2 YYREEE (reference sequence). This CDR3 is 13 amino acids long. V gave up 1 base and J gave up 3 bases, with 8 bases separating them. The whole variable domain, remainder taken from reference TRBV5-4 and TRBJ2-7, is ETGVTQSPTHLIKTRGQQVTLRCSSQSGHNTVSWYQQALGQGPQFIFQYYREEENGRGNFPPRFSGLQFPNYSSELNVNALELDDSALYLCASSLTGFYEQYFGPGTRLTVT.

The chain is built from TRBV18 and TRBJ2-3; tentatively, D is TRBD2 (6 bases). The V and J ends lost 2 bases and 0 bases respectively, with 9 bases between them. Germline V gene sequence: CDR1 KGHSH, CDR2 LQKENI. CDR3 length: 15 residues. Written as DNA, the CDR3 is TGTGCCAGCTCACCAGGTAGCGGTAGCACAGATACGCAGTATTTT. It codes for CASSPGSGSTDTQYF.

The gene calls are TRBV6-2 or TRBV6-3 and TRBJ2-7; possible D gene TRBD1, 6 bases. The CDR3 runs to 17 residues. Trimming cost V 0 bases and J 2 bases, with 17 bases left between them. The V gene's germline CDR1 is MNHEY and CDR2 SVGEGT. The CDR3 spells CASSYSVSGQSTYEQYF. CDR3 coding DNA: TGTGCCAGCAGTTACTCAGTATCTGGACAGAGTACCTACGAGCAGTACTTC.

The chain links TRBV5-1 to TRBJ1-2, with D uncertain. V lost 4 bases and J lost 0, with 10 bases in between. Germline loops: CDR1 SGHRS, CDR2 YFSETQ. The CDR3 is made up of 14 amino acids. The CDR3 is CASSPGQANYGYTF. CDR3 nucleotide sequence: TGCGCCAGCAGCCCCGGCCAGGCTAACTATGGCTACACCTTC.

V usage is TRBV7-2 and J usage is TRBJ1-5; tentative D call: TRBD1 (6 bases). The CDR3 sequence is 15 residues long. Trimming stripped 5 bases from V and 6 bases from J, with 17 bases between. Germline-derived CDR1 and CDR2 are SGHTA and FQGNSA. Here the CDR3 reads CASSPYQGSSQPQHF. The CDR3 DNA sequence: TGTGCCAGCAGCCCCTATCAGGGGTCCAGTCAGCCCCAGCATTTT.

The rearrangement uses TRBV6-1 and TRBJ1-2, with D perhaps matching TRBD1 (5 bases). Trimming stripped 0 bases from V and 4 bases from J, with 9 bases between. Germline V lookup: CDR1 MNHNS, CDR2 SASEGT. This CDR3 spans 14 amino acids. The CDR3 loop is CASSEAEGVYGYTF. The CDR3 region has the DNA TGTGCCAGCAGTGAAGCGGAAGGGGTCTATGGCTACACCTTC.

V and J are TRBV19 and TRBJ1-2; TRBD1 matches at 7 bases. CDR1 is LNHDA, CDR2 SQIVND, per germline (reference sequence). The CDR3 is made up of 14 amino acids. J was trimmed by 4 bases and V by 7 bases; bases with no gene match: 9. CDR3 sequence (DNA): TGTGCCAGTATGGCGAGGGACAGATCCTATGGCTACACCTTC. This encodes CASMARDRSYGYTF.

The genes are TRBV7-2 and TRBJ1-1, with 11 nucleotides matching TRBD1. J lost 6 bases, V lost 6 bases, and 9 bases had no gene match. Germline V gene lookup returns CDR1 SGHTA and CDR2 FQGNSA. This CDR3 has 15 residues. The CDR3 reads CASRPGQGAFAEAFF. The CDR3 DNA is TGTGCCAGCAGACCTGGACAGGGGGCGTTCGCTGAAGCTTTCTTT.